Sequencing of this T cell receptor (beta chain) was carried out in a study of cytomegalovirus exposure and HLA in healthy donors. Whole-study results and caveats: Researchers reportedly found TCR beta sequences accurately predicted most subjects' HLA-A and HLA-B alleles. The study carried out a later analysis of TCR beta sequences. It associated around 17,000 of them with specific HLA alleles at a false discovery rate of 0.05.

This clone occurred once. Antigen: not known. Both 60 Vbeta primers and 13 Jbeta primers went into the PCR. Generated by immunoSEQ multiplex PCR, the TCRdb table keeps only in-frame clones and is missing some. The sample carries around 90,000 clones, about two thirds recorded once. This clonotype was obtained from a boy aged 10-17 years in good health and CMV-seropositive. Material: PBMCs.

The CDR3 here is CASKRTGSHSTDTQYF. As DNA, the CDR3 is TGCGCCAGCAAACGGACAGGATCCCACAGCACAGATACGCAGTATTTT. The V and J genes are TRBV10-2 and TRBJ2-3; TRBD1 matches at 7 bases. Losses at the gene ends were 7 bases for V and 0 bases for J; bases not matched to a gene: 10. CDR1 and CDR2 from the germline V gene are WSHSY and SAAADI. The CDR3 consists of 16 residues.